A single T cell receptor beta chain is shown here with its context. Its matching antigen is unknown. Germline V gene lookup returns CDR1 MDHEN and CDR2 SYDVKM. Trimming took off 6 bases at V and 6 bases at J, with 20 bases between the two ends. The CDR3 covers 15 residues. The data were obtained in a study of CD8+ T cells in alopecia areata. On the study more broadly: Patients took tofacitinib for 6 to 18 months, followed by 6 drug-free months. Regarding the study as a whole: Lesional tissue from the scalp (especially in alopecia totalis/universalis) showed higher clonality than normal scalp.

Extracted RNA was reverse transcribed into cDNA, the sequencing template. Using immunoSEQ multiplex PCR, the repertoire was profiled, and TCRdb retains in-frame clones only, with some absent. The sample holds some 200,000 clones, about 63% seen once. The input for sequencing was CD4+ T cells sorted from blood, taken at week 0. The V gene is TRBV28, the J gene TRBJ1-2; the D gene is possibly TRBD1 (5 bases). The sequence derives from a human donor with alopecia areata. The CDR3: CASSYRDRYQHGYTF. CDR3 DNA: TGTGCCAGCAGCTACCGGGACCGATACCAGCATGGCTACACCTTC.